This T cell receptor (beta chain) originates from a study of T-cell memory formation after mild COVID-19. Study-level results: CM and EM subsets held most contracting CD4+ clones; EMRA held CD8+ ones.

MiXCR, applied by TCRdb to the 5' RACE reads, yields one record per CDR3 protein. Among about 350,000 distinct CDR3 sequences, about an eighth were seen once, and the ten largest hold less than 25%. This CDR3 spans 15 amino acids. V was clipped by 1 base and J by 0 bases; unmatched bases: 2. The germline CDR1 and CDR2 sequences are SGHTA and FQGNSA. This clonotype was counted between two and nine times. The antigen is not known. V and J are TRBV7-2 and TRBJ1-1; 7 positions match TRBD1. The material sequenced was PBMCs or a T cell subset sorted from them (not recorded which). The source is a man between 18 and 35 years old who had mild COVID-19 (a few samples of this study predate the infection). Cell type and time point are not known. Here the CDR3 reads CASSLEGTVNTEAFF. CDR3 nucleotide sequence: TGTGCCAGCAGCTTAGAGGGGACAGTGAACACTGAAGCTTTCTTT.